Following are 18 T cell receptor beta chains from one sample sequenced in a study of T cell responses to AZD1222 COVID-19 vaccine. TCRdb's copy holds only in-frame clones and misses some; the assay was immunoSEQ multiplex PCR. The sample has about 59,000 clones; roughly nine tenths are singletons. The sequenced sample was peripheral blood, obtained 28 days after the second AZD1222 dose. The receptors were sampled from an adult who received the AZD1222 COVID-19 vaccine.

This chain's CDR3 is CASSDGQADTEAFF. For the CDR3, the DNA is TGTGCCAGCAGTGATGGACAGGCGGATACTGAAGCTTTCTTT. The V call is TRBV25-1, the J call TRBJ1-1; TRBD1 matches at 7 bases. The length of the CDR3 is 14 residues. The ends lost 3 bases at V and 5 bases at J; junction bases unmatched: 6. Germline CDR1 reads MGHDK; CDR2 reads SYGVNS. Together with reference TRBV25-1 and TRBJ1-1, the CDR3 gives the full variable domain: EADIYQTPRYLVIGTGKKITLECSQTMGHDKMYWYQQDPGMELHLIHYSYGVNSTEKGDLSSESTVSRIRTEHFPLTLESARPSHTSQYLCASSDGQADTEAFFGQGTRLTVV.

This rearrangement joins TRBV18 to TRBJ2-2; 9 nucleotides match TRBD1. From germline, CDR1 is KGHSH and CDR2 LQKENI. The CDR3 extends over 16 amino acids. The V gene end was trimmed by 2 bases and the J gene end by 3 bases; junction bases not matched to a gene: 4. The CDR3 bases are TGTGCCAGCTCACCAAGGGACAGGGTGGACACCGGGGAGCTGTTTTTT. Its protein is CASSPRDRVDTGELFF.

The chain has TRBV5-1 and TRBJ2-3; 8 bases are shared with TRBD2. J was trimmed by 4 bases and V by 6 bases; bases with no gene match: 7. The CDR3 extends over 14 amino acids. Germline-derived CDR1 and CDR2 are SGHRS and YFSETQ. Here the CDR3 reads CASTSGGGSDTQYF. The CDR3 DNA is TGCGCCAGCACAAGCGGGGGCGGATCAGATACGCAGTATTTT.

V is TRBV18 and J is TRBJ1-3, with 8 positions matching TRBD1. V lost 4 bases and J lost 3; bases outside the gene matches: 11. This CDR3 region has 17 residues. Germline CDR1 KGHSH, CDR2 LQKENI. The CDR3 region is CASSLLPRTGFGNTIYF. CDR3 coding DNA: TGTGCCAGCTCACTCCTCCCGAGGACAGGGTTTGGAAACACCATATATTTT.

This sequence joins TRBV13 and TRBJ2-7; D is undetermined. The germline gives CDR1 PRHDT, CDR2 FYEKMQ (reference sequence). V gave up 2 bases and J gave up 1 base, with 3 bases separating them. The CDR3 is made up of 12 amino acids. For the CDR3, the DNA is TGTGCCAGCAGCTTACGGTCCTACGAGCAGTACTTC. Amino acids: CASSLRSYEQYF.

The rearrangement joins TRBV6-1 to TRBJ1-5; D is ambiguous. In germline, CDR1 is MNHNS, CDR2 SASEGT. Trimming pared 3 bases from V and 2 bases from J, leaving 5 bases between. The CDR3 totals 13 residues. This chain's CDR3 is CASSEIGNQPQHF. In DNA, the CDR3 is TGTGCCAGCAGTGAGATTGGCAATCAGCCCCAGCATTTT.

The chain links TRBV7-2 to TRBJ2-1; D is undetermined. The CDR3 extends over 11 amino acids. CDR1 and CDR2 from the germline V gene are SGHTA and FQGNSA. Trimming stripped 5 bases from V and 8 bases from J, with 7 bases between. CDR3 region: CASSDRYEQFF. CDR3 sequence (DNA): TGTGCCAGCAGCGACCGATATGAGCAGTTCTTC.

This clone was recorded only once. The chain recombines TRBV4-1 with TRBJ2-7, with 14 nucleotides matching TRBD2. Germline lookup yields CDR1 MGHRA and CDR2 YSYEKL. Losses at the gene ends were 1 base for V and 5 bases for J; bases not matched to a gene: 7. This CDR3 contains 17 residues. In DNA, the CDR3 is TGCGCCAGCAGCCAAGCGACTAGCGGGAGGGAGTTCGACGAGCAGTACTTC. It encodes CASSQATSGREFDEQYF.

The chain uses TRBV6-4 and TRBJ2-3, with TRBD2 identical over 12 bases. V shed 6 bases and J 4 bases; nucleotides not matched to a gene: 11. This CDR3 contains 17 residues. Germline lookup yields CDR1 MRHNA and CDR2 SNTAGT. CDR3 sequence: CASRPSSLAGGPDTQYF. CDR3 nucleotide sequence: TGTGCCAGCAGGCCCTCGTCTCTAGCGGGGGGGCCAGATACGCAGTATTTT.

The rearrangement uses TRBV7-9 and TRBJ2-7; D may correspond to TRBD1 or TRBD2 (5 bases each). The length of the CDR3 is 15 residues. Germline loops: CDR1 SEHNR, CDR2 FQNEAQ (reference sequence). V was cut by 7 bases and J by 2 bases, with 18 bases left in between. The CDR3 here is CASTHDGAGAYEQYF. CDR3 sequence (DNA): TGTGCCAGCACTCACGACGGGGCAGGCGCCTACGAGCAGTACTTC.

The chain recombines TRBV3-1 (or the pseudogene TRBV3-2) with TRBJ1-2; no firm D call. Germline CDR1 LGHDT, CDR2 YNNKEL (reference sequence). Trimming pared 8 bases from V and 2 bases from J, leaving 9 bases between. The CDR3 totals 12 residues. The CDR3 bases are TGTGCCAGCTGCGGGCCCAACTATGGCTACACCTTC. Translating gives CASCGPNYGYTF.

The V gene is TRBV7-2, the J gene TRBJ2-5; D is unclear. V lost 8 bases and J lost 1, with 14 bases in between. The CDR3 sequence is 14 residues long. Germline V lookup: CDR1 SGHTA, CDR2 FQGNSA. The CDR3 DNA reads TGTGCCAGCTGCCGCGGTGGCGGCCAAGAGACCCAGTACTTC. Protein: CASCRGGGQETQYF.

The chain employs TRBV7-2 and TRBJ2-3; 10 positions match TRBD2. J was trimmed by 14 bases and V by 5 bases; bases with no gene match: 10. The CDR3 length is 13 residues. Per the germline V gene, CDR1 is SGHTA and CDR2 is FQGNSA. As DNA, the CDR3 is TGTGCCAGCAGCATAACACGAGCGGGGGGGCCGTATTTT. This codes for CASSITRAGGPYF.

The V call is TRBV28, the J call TRBJ1-2; a weak D match, TRBD1 (5 bases). The CDR3 is 17 residues long. In germline, CDR1 is MDHEN, CDR2 SYDVKM. V gave up 4 bases and J gave up 0 bases, with 18 bases separating them. Here the CDR3 reads CASSSFGGRRTNYGYTF. As DNA, the CDR3 is TGTGCCAGCAGTTCATTTGGGGGACGGAGGACTAACTATGGCTACACCTTC.

The chain has TRBV3-1 (or the pseudogene TRBV3-2) and TRBJ1-4; 7 bases align to TRBD1. The CDR3 is 14 residues long. Germline V gene data show CDR1 as LGHDT and CDR2 as YNNKEL (reference sequence). Unmatched junction bases numbered 9, after V lost 5 bases and J lost 9 bases. The CDR3 spells CASSLGQVQKKLFF. The CDR3 DNA reads TGTGCCAGCAGCTTAGGACAGGTCCAAAAAAAACTGTTTTTT.

This clone was seen a handful of times. J is TRBJ2-2 and V is TRBV5-1; TRBD1 aligns across 10 bases. J lost 7 bases, V lost 0 bases, and 9 bases had no gene match. The CDR3 totals 17 residues. Germline loops: CDR1 SGHRS, CDR2 YFSETQ. The CDR3 spells CASSLDPDRGFYGELFF. In nucleotides, the CDR3 is TGCGCCAGCAGCTTGGATCCGGACAGGGGGTTCTACGGGGAGCTGTTTTTT.

As DNA, the CDR3 is TGTGCCAGCAGCTTCAGGGGGTTCGGGGGCACTGAAGCTTTCTTT. Its protein is CASSFRGFGGTEAFF. V and J are TRBV27 and TRBJ1-1, with 7 bases lining up with TRBD1. The CDR3 sequence is 15 residues long. V shed 6 bases and J 4 bases; nucleotides not matched to a gene: 11. Germline V CDR1 and CDR2: MNHEY, SMNVEV (reference sequence).

In its sample, this clone was seen a few times. J is TRBJ2-7 and V is TRBV7-2, with TRBD1 matching 7 bases. J gave up 2 bases and V 3 bases, and 4 bases lay outside the gene matches. CDR3 size: 14 residues. Germline V lookup: CDR1 SGHTA, CDR2 FQGNSA. The CDR3 loop reads CASSLGQPTYEQYF. DNA for the CDR3: TGTGCCAGCAGCTTGGGACAGCCGACCTACGAGCAGTACTTC. Full variable domain (missing parts from reference TRBV7-2 and TRBJ2-7): GAGVSQSPSNKVTEKGKDVELRCDPISGHTALYWYRQSLGQGLEFLIYFQGNSAPDKSGLPSDRFSAERTGGSVSTLTIQRTQQEDSAVYLCASSLGQPTYEQYFGPGTRLTVT.